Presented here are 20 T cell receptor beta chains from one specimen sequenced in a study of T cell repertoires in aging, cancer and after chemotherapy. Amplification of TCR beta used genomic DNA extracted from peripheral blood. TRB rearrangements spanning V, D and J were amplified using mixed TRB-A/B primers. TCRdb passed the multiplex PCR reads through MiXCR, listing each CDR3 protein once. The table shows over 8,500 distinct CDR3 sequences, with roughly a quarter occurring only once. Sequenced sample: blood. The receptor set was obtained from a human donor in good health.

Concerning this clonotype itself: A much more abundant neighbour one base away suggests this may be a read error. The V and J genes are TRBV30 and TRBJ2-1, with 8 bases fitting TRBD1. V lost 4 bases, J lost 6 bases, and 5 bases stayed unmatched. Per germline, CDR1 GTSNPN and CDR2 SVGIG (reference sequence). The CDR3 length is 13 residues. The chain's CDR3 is CAWNATGVNEQFF. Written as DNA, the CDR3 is TGTGCCTGGAATGCGACAGGGGTCAATGAGCAGTTCTTC.

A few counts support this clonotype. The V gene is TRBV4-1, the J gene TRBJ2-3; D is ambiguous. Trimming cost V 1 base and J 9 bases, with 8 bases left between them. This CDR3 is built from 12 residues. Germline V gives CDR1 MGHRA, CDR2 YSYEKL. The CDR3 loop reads CASSQVAGTQYF. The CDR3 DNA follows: TGCGCCAGCAGCCAAGTTGCCGGGACGCAGTATTTT.

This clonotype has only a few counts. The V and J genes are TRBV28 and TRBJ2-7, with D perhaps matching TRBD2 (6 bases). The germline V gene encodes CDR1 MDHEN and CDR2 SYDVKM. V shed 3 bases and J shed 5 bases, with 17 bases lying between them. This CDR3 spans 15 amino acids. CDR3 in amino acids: CASSFLGGGDNEQYF. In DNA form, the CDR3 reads TGTGCCAGCAGTTTTCTGGGGGGAGGAGACAACGAGCAGTACTTC. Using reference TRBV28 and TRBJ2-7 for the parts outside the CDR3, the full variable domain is DVKVTQSSRYLVKRTGEKVFLECVQDMDHENMFWYRQDPGLGLRLIYFSYDVKMKEKGDIPEGYSVSREKKERFSLILESASTNQTSMYLCASSFLGGGDNEQYFGPGTRLTVT.

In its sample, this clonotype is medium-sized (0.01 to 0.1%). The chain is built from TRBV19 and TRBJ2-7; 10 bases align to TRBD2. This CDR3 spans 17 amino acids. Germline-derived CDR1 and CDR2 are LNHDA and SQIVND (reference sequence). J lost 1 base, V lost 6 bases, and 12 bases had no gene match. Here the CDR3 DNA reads TGTGCCAGTAGCCCGGCGGCCAAACTAGCGGGGTCCTACGAGCAGTACTTC. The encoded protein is CASSPAAKLAGSYEQYF.

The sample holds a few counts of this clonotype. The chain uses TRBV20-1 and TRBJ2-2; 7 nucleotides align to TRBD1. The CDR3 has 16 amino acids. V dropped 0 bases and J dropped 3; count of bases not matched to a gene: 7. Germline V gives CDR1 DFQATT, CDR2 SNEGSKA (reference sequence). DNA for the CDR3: TGCAGTGCTAGAGATCCCAAGCAGGGGGACACCGGGGAGCTGTTTTTT. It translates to CSARDPKQGDTGELFF.

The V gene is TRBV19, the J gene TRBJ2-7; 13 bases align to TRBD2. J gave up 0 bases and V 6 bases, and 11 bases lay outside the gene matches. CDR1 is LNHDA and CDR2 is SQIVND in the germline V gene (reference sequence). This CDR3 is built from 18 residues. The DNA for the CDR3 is TGTGCCAGTAGAGGACTAGCGGGAGTTTTCCCTAGCTCCTACGAGCAGTACTTC. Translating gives CASRGLAGVFPSSYEQYF.

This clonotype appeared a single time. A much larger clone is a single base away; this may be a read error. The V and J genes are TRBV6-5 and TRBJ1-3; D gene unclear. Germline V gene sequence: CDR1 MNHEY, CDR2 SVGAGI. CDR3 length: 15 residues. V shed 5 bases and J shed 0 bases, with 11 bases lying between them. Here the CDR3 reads CASSHTASSGNTIYF. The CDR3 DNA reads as TGTGCCAGCAGTCATACAGCCTCCTCTGGAAACACCATATATTTT.

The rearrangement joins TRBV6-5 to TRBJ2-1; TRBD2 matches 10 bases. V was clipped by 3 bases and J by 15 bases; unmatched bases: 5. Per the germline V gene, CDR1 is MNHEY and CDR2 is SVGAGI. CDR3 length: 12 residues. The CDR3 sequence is CASSYQGLALFF. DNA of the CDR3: TGTGCCAGCAGTTATCAGGGACTAGCGCTGTTCTTC.

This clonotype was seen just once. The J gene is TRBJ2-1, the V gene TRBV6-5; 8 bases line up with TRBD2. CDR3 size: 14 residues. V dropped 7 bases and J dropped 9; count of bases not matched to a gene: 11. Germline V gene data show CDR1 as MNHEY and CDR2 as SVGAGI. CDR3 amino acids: CASNLSGELGEQFF. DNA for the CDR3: TGTGCCAGCAACCTTAGCGGGGAGCTAGGTGAGCAGTTCTTC.

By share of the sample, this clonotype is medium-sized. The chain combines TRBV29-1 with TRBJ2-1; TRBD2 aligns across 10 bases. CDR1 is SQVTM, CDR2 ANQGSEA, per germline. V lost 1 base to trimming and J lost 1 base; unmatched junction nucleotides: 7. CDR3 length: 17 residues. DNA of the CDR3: TGCAGCGTTGAAGGGCTAGCGGGAGAAGTTTCCTACAATGAGCAGTTCTTC. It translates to CSVEGLAGEVSYNEQFF.

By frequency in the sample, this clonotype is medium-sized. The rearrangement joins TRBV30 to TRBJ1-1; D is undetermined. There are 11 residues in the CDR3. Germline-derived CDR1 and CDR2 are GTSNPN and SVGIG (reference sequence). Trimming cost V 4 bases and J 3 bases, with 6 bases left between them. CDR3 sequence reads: CAWKRDTEAFF. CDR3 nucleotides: TGTGCCTGGAAGAGGGACACTGAAGCTTTCTTT.

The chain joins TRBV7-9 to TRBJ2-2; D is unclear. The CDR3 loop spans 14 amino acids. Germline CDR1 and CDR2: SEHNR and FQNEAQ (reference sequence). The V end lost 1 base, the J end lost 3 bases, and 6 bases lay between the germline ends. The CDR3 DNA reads TGTGCCAGCAGCTTAGATAGAGACACCGGGGAGCTGTTTTTT. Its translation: CASSLDRDTGELFF.

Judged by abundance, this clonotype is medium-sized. CDR3 amino acids: CASSLGGTVNTEAFF. DNA of the CDR3: TGTGCCAGCAGCCTCGGGGGGACAGTGAACACTGAAGCTTTCTTT. V is TRBV6-5 and J is TRBJ1-1, with 7 nucleotides matching TRBD1. The CDR3 runs 15 residues. Germline lookup yields CDR1 MNHEY and CDR2 SVGAGI. Trimming removed 6 bases from V and 0 bases from J; junction bases left unmatched: 7.

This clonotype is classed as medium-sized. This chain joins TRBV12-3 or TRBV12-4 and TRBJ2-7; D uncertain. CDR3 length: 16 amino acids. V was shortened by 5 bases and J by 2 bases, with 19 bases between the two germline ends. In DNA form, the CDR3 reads TGTGCCAGCAGTCCCAACCCGGGCCTTAGACCCTACGAGCAGTACTTC. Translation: CASSPNPGLRPYEQYF.

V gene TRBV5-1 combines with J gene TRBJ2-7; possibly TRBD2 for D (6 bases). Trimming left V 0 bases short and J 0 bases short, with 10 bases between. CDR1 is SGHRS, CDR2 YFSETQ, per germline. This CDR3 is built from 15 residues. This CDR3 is CASSLGRANSYEQYF. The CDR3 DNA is TGCGCCAGCAGCTTGGGGAGGGCAAACTCCTACGAGCAGTACTTC.

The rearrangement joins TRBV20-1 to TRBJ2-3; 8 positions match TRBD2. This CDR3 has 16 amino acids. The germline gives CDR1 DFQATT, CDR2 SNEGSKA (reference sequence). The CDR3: CIQTWSGRGGTDTQYF. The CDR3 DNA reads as TGCATTCAAACGTGGAGCGGGAGAGGCGGCACAGATACGCAGTATTTT.

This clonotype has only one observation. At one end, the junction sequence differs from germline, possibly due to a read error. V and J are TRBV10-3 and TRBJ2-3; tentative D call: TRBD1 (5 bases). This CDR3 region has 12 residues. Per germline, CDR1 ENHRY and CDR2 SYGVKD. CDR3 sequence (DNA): TGTGCCACCAGCCAAACGACAGATATGCAGTATTTT. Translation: CATSQTTDMQYF.

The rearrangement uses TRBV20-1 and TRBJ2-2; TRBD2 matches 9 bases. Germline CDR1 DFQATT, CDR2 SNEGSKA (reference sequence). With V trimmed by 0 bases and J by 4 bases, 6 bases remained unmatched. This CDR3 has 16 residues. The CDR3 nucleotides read TGCAGTGCTAGAGAAAGGGCGGGAGGGGCCACCGGGGAGCTGTTTTTT. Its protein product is CSARERAGGATGELFF.

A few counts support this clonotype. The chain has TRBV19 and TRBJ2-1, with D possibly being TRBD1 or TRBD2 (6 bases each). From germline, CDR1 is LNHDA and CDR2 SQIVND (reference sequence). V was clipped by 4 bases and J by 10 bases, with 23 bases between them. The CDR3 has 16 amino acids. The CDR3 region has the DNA TGTGCCAGTAGTACCCGGGACTTGAGGGGGTTGAGAGAGCAGTTCTTC. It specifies CASSTRDLRGLREQFF.

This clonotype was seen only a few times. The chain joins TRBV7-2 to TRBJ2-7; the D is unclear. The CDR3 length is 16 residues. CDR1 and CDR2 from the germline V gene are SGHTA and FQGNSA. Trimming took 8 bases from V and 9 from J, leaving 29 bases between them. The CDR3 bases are TGTGCCAGCTCCCCTCCGGGCATATCTCAGCATCCGCGGCAGTACTTC. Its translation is CASSPPGISQHPRQYF.